Reported below is one T cell receptor (beta chain). Its antigen is still unknown. This entry belongs to a study of cytomegalovirus exposure and HLA in healthy donors. Study-level information: A subsequent analysis reported that the roughly 120 validation repertoires were produced on the same platform that had also been used for the 500 to 700 first-cohort repertoires.

Trimming removed 5 bases from V and 3 bases from J; junction bases left unmatched: 7. The CDR3 runs to 15 residues. The germline V gene encodes CDR1 MNHNS and CDR2 SASEGT. Among the 120 or so subjects of the validation cohort, separate from the roughly 650-subject first cohort, were the donors. Assay used: immunoSEQ multiplex PCR; TCRdb lists only in-frame clones, some missing. The table lists 130,000 or so clones, 85% to 90% of them singletons. Study-level results: The classifier was said to identify cytomegalovirus status with high specificity and sensitivity. Many donors carried some public TCRs, although rarity characterized most TCR sequences.

This chain connects TRBV6-1 to TRBJ1-5, with 7 bases that match TRBD1. Material: PBMCs. The clonotype originates from a woman younger than 30 in good health and CMV-seronegative. CDR3 protein: CASSTGATFNQPQHF. The DNA of the CDR3 is TGTGCCAGCAGTACAGGGGCCACCTTCAATCAGCCCCAGCATTTT.